One sample yielded the 30 T cell receptor beta chains listed below, sequenced in a study of blood T cell repertoires in COVID-19. TCRdb keeps only in-frame clones here, not all; method: immunoSEQ multiplex PCR. The data contain 350,000 or so clones, 86% of them singletons. Material for sequencing was PBMCs or T cells enriched from blood (not recorded which). Every receptor here comes from a woman aged 40 to 50 with acute COVID-19.

The rearrangement links TRBV2 to TRBJ2-2; 8 nucleotides align to TRBD1. Looked up from germline, CDR1 is SNHLY and CDR2 is FYNNEI. The CDR3 runs 15 residues. The ends lost 7 bases at V and 1 base at J; junction bases unmatched: 5. The chain's CDR3 is CASNDRGGNTGELFF. The CDR3 DNA follows: TGTGCCAGCAATGACAGGGGTGGGAACACCGGGGAGCTGTTTTTT.

This clone was recorded once. V gene TRBV28 combines with J gene TRBJ2-7; D is possibly TRBD2 (5 bases). Germline V gene sequence: CDR1 MDHEN, CDR2 SYDVKM. The CDR3 runs 15 residues. V was trimmed by 6 bases and J by 4 bases, leaving 19 bases between them. The CDR3 protein is CASSLSGPGKYEQYF. CDR3 in DNA: TGTGCCAGCAGCCTATCGGGCCCGGGGAAGTACGAGCAGTACTTC.

This sequence joins TRBV28 and TRBJ2-5; no clear D gene. Per germline, CDR1 MDHEN and CDR2 SYDVKM. The CDR3 length is 12 residues. Trimming cost V 10 bases and J 2 bases, with 11 bases left between them. The CDR3 nucleotides are TGTGCCATTCAGAAGAGGCAAGAGACCCAGTACTTC. The encoded protein is CAIQKRQETQYF. The entire variable domain, with the rest obtained from reference TRBV28 and TRBJ2-5, is as follows: DVKVTQSSRYLVKRTGEKVFLECVQDMDHENMFWYRQDPGLGLRLIYFSYDVKMKEKGDIPEGYSVSREKKERFSLILESASTNQTSMYLCAIQKRQETQYFGPGTRLLVL.

This clone has just one count. The chain joins TRBV5-1 to TRBJ2-1; D perhaps matches TRBD1 (6 bases). The V and J ends lost 0 bases and 2 bases respectively, with 9 bases between them. Germline CDR1 reads SGHRS; CDR2 reads YFSETQ. This CDR3 is built from 15 residues. The CDR3 spells CASSLESGAYNEQFF. DNA of the CDR3: TGCGCCAGCAGCTTGGAATCAGGGGCCTACAATGAGCAGTTCTTC. Drawing the rest from reference TRBV5-1 and TRBJ2-1, the complete variable domain is KAGVTQTPRYLIKTRGQQVTLSCSPISGHRSVSWYQQTPGQGLQFLFEYFSETQRNKGNFPGRFSGRQFSNSRSEMNVSTLELGDSALYLCASSLESGAYNEQFFGPGTRLTVL.

The V and J genes are TRBV4-2 and TRBJ2-2; 11 bases align to TRBD2. This CDR3 contains 21 residues. CDR1 LGHNA and CDR2 YNFKEQ come from the germline V gene. J gave up 0 bases and V 0 bases, and 12 bases lay outside the gene matches. The CDR3 protein is CASSQDTGSGSGGANTGELFF. CDR3 in DNA: TGTGCCAGCAGCCAAGATACGGGGTCGGGTAGCGGGGGGGCGAACACCGGGGAGCTGTTTTTT.

V is TRBV12-3 or TRBV12-4 and J is TRBJ1-6, with D hard to call. The CDR3 runs 12 residues. The V end was cut by 3 bases, the J end by 7 bases, with 4 bases between. The CDR3 DNA sequence: TGTGCCAGCAGTTTTCAGAATTCACCCCTCCACTTT. This gives the protein CASSFQNSPLHF.

V is TRBV24-1 and J is TRBJ1-5, with TRBD1 matching over 10 bases. The CDR3 spans 14 residues. V trimming: 7 bases; J trimming: 6 bases; junction bases outside the gene matches: 5. Germline lookup yields CDR1 KGHDR and CDR2 SFDVKD. The CDR3: CATSPTGGSQPQHF. CDR3 sequence (DNA): TGTGCCACCAGCCCGACAGGGGGCAGTCAGCCCCAGCATTTT.

V is TRBV19 and J is TRBJ1-6; D is undetermined. Between the trimmed V and J ends, which lost 10 bases and 10 bases, there was a span of 17 bases. The CDR3 has 13 amino acids. Germline CDR1 LNHDA, CDR2 SQIVND (reference sequence). The CDR3 here is CATQAGWESPLHF. The CDR3 DNA sequence: TGTGCCACTCAAGCGGGATGGGAATCACCCCTCCACTTT.

This CDR3 is CASTYSAYEQYF. The CDR3 nucleotides are TGCGCCAGCACATACTCGGCCTACGAGCAGTACTTC. The rearrangement uses TRBV23-1 and TRBJ2-7; D remains unclear. TRBV23-1 is marked as an open reading frame, function uncertain. CDR3 length: 12 residues. V shed 7 bases and J shed 2 bases, with 9 bases lying between them.

The CDR3, as DNA: TGTGCCACCAGCAGTTGGACAGGCTATGGCTACACCTTC. This encodes CATSSWTGYGYTF. The gene calls are TRBV15 and TRBJ1-2; TRBD1 aligns across 7 bases. This CDR3 region has 13 residues. Trimming removed 3 bases from V and 4 bases from J; junction bases left unmatched: 2. CDR1 and CDR2 from the germline V gene are LNHNV and YYDKDF (reference sequence).

This sequence joins TRBV11-3 and TRBJ2-1; D not resolved. V dropped 3 bases and J dropped 7 bases, with 10 bases sitting between them. Germline CDR1 reads SGHNT; CDR2 reads YENEEA. The length of the CDR3 is 13 residues. In DNA form, the CDR3 reads TGTGCCAGCAGCTTCCGAGTTCAAAATGAGCAGTTCTTC. It specifies CASSFRVQNEQFF.

V is TRBV2 and J is TRBJ2-1, with 11 bases fitting TRBD2. This CDR3 has 17 amino acids. V was clipped by 6 bases and J by 6 bases; unmatched bases: 13. The V gene's germline CDR1 is SNHLY and CDR2 FYNNEI. Here the CDR3 reads CASSEALRTSGSNEQFF. CDR3 bases: TGTGCCAGCAGCGAGGCACTCAGGACTAGCGGGTCCAATGAGCAGTTCTTC.

The rearrangement links TRBV7-8 to TRBJ2-4, with 9 bases fitting TRBD1. The germline V gene encodes CDR1 SGHVS and CDR2 FQNEAQ. The J segment lost 2 bases and the V segment lost 1 base, leaving 6 bases of the junction unmatched. CDR3 length equals 17 residues. The CDR3 loop is CASSLEGGTGPKNIQYF. CDR3 nucleotides: TGTGCCAGCAGCTTAGAAGGGGGGACAGGGCCCAAAAACATTCAGTACTTC.

The genes are TRBV7-3 and TRBJ2-1; 14 bases line up with TRBD2. V dropped 5 bases and J dropped 8; count of bases not matched to a gene: 11. This CDR3 has 17 amino acids. The V gene's germline CDR1 is SGHTA and CDR2 FQGTGA. CDR3 nucleotide sequence: TGTGCCAGCAGCCCCCTGGGAGGGACTAGCGGGAGTTATGAGCAGTTCTTC. Encoded protein: CASSPLGGTSGSYEQFF.

The genes are TRBV11-2 and TRBJ2-3; 14 bases fit TRBD2. Germline CDR1 is SGHAT and CDR2 is FQNNGV. V lost 3 bases and J lost 7; bases outside the gene matches: 3. The CDR3 runs to 15 residues. The CDR3 nucleotides read TGTGCCAGCAGCTTGACTAGCGGGGGGGCGAATACGCAGTATTTT. This gives the protein CASSLTSGGANTQYF.

The rearrangement joins TRBV12-5 to TRBJ2-3, with 7 bases that match TRBD1. This CDR3 has 15 amino acids. V gave up 5 bases and J gave up 9 bases; unmatched junction bases: 14. CDR1 and CDR2 (germline): LGHNT, FRNRAP. Here the CDR3 DNA reads TGTGCTAGTGGTCCCGGACAGGTCCGGGGATTGACGCAGTATTTT. Protein: CASGPGQVRGLTQYF.

This clone occurred a few times. The chain links TRBV29-1 to TRBJ1-2, with D tentatively TRBD1 (5 bases). Germline V gives CDR1 SQVTM, CDR2 ANQGSEA. The CDR3 has 14 residues. V was shortened by 6 bases and J by 0 bases, with 14 bases between the two germline ends. CDR3 nucleotide sequence: TGCAGCGTCGGGACCGGGGGGGCTAACTATGGCTACACCTTC. It codes for CSVGTGGANYGYTF.

The genes are TRBV7-9 and TRBJ2-7, with D uncertain. CDR1 and CDR2 from the germline V gene are SEHNR and FQNEAQ (reference sequence). The V gene lost 5 bases and the J gene lost 1 base, with 9 bases spanning the gap. The CDR3 consists of 13 residues. The CDR3 is CASSPESSYEQYF. For the CDR3, the DNA is TGTGCCAGCAGCCCTGAGAGTTCCTACGAGCAGTACTTC. The full variable domain, in which reference TRBV7-9 and TRBJ2-7 provide the parts outside the CDR3, is DTGVSQNPRHKITKRGQNVTFRCDPISEHNRLYWYRQTLGQGPEFLTYFQNEAQLEKSRLLSDRFSAERPKGSFSTLEIQRTEQGDSAMYLCASSPESSYEQYFGPGTRLTVT.

The chain carries TRBV20-1 and TRBJ2-1, with D uncertain. Germline-derived CDR1 and CDR2 are DFQATT and SNEGSKA (reference sequence). The CDR3 length is 11 residues. V was shortened by 3 bases and J by 9 bases, with 9 bases between the two germline ends. CDR3 DNA sequence: TGCAGTGCTAGTCTAGAGATTGAGCAGTTCTTC. Translating it yields CSASLEIEQFF.

The chain employs TRBV11-2 and TRBJ2-1; D possibly corresponds to TRBD2 (5 bases). Trimming pared 5 bases from V and 4 bases from J, leaving 15 bases between. The CDR3 has 15 amino acids. The germline V gene encodes CDR1 SGHAT and CDR2 FQNNGV. CDR3: CASSAGGNKYNEQFF. The DNA for the CDR3 is TGTGCCAGCAGCGCTGGAGGAAACAAATACAATGAGCAGTTCTTC.

This chain joins TRBV2 and TRBJ2-1; 8 nucleotides line up with TRBD1. The germline V gene encodes CDR1 SNHLY and CDR2 FYNNEI. J was trimmed by 15 bases and V by 6 bases; bases with no gene match: 19. The CDR3 spans 15 residues. DNA of the CDR3: TGTGCCAGCAGCGCCGGGACAGGTCTCTTCACACATCTGTTCTTC. Amino acids: CASSAGTGLFTHLFF.

This clone has just one count. The V gene is TRBV7-2, the J gene TRBJ1-5, with D uncertain. Germline assignment: CDR1 SGHTA and CDR2 FQGNSA. CDR3 length equals 15 residues. The ends were cut back, 1 base at V and 1 base at J, with 8 bases in the middle. The CDR3 bases are TGTGCCAGCAGCTTAGTAGGAGGGAGCAATCAGCCCCAGCATTTT. Translated, it gives CASSLVGGSNQPQHF.

The V gene is TRBV3-1 (or the pseudogene TRBV3-2), the J gene TRBJ2-3; 10 bases line up with TRBD1. This CDR3 is built from 15 residues. The germline V gene encodes CDR1 LGHDT and CDR2 YNNKEL (reference sequence). With V trimmed by 4 bases and J by 1 base, 2 bases remained unmatched. DNA for the CDR3: TGTGCCAGCAGCCCTGGGACAGGGGGCACAGATACGCAGTATTTT. Amino acid sequence: CASSPGTGGTDTQYF.

This chain connects TRBV5-1 to TRBJ2-7; 11 nucleotides align to TRBD1. CDR3 length: 15 residues. The germline V gene has CDR1 SGHRS and CDR2 YFSETQ. V was clipped by 1 base and J by 6 bases; unmatched bases: 6. The CDR3 loop is CASSLWGQGGIEQYF. CDR3 coding DNA: TGCGCCAGCAGCTTGTGGGGACAGGGGGGAATCGAGCAGTACTTC.

This clone was picked up one time. The chain uses TRBV12-3 or TRBV12-4 and TRBJ2-7; D is unresolved. With 3 bases removed from V and 2 bases from J, the gap between germline ends came to 8 bases. CDR3 size: 13 residues. The CDR3 reads CASSFIQTYEQYF. The CDR3 coding sequence is TGTGCCAGCAGTTTTATCCAGACCTACGAGCAGTACTTC.

The rearrangement joins TRBV6-5 to TRBJ2-2; TRBD2 might be the D (5 bases). Germline V gives CDR1 MNHEY, CDR2 SVGAGI. The CDR3 consists of 16 residues. Trimming took 0 bases from V and 0 from J, leaving 8 bases between them. DNA of the CDR3: TGTGCCAGCAGTTACTCGGGAGATACGAACACCGGGGAGCTGTTTTTT. This codes for CASSYSGDTNTGELFF.

This rearrangement joins TRBV5-1 to TRBJ2-5, with D unclear. The CDR3 extends over 15 amino acids. Trimming cost V 0 bases and J 2 bases, with 11 bases left between them. Germline V lookup: CDR1 SGHRS, CDR2 YFSETQ. The DNA of the CDR3 is TGCGCCAGCAGCTTGGTAGTAGCTGGGCAAGAGACCCAGTACTTC. This sequence encodes CASSLVVAGQETQYF.

The chain is built from TRBV2 and TRBJ1-5, with D uncertain. Germline V gene lookup returns CDR1 SNHLY and CDR2 FYNNEI. V was cut by 6 bases and J by 9 bases, with 15 bases left in between. CDR3 size: 13 residues. This chain's CDR3 is CASSRPRGWPQHF. CDR3 coding DNA: TGTGCCAGCAGCCGGCCACGGGGATGGCCCCAGCATTTT.

This chain joins TRBV5-5 and TRBJ1-5, with D tentatively TRBD1 (6 bases). Trimming took off 2 bases at V and 1 base at J, with 16 bases between the two ends. CDR3 size: 17 residues. CDR1 is SGHKS, CDR2 YYEKEE, per germline (reference sequence). CDR3 DNA: TGTGCCAGCAGCTTATCCCCGGGACAACCCAGCAATCAGCCCCAGCATTTT. It yields the protein CASSLSPGQPSNQPQHF.

The chain uses TRBV29-1 and TRBJ1-1; 10 nucleotides agree with TRBD1. V trimming: 3 bases; J trimming: 11 bases; junction bases outside the gene matches: 6. This CDR3 comprises 12 residues. Germline loops: CDR1 SQVTM, CDR2 ANQGSEA. As DNA, the CDR3 is TGCAGCGTTGAGCGTGGGACAGGGGTCGCTTTCTTT. Translated, it gives CSVERGTGVAFF.